Each of the 3 T cell receptor beta chains below was sequenced from the same sample in a study of T cells in Graves' hyperthyroidism and ophthalmopathy. It was RNA transcripts that yielded the amplified TCR beta CDR3 regions. During a first-round RT-PCR of the TCR CDR3, the HTBI primer set was used. TCRdb reprocessed the multiplex PCR reads with MiXCR, giving one entry per CDR3 protein. The sample carries about 300,000 distinct CDR3 sequences, about 19% recorded once. The sample was blood. The receptors originated from a man between 50 and 59 years old with Graves' ophthalmopathy.

Ten or more counts support this clonotype. Written as DNA, the CDR3 is TGTGCCAGCAGTTACCGACAGGGGTTGGAGCAGTACTTC. Amino acids: CASSYRQGLEQYF. The chain recombines TRBV6-5 with TRBJ2-7, with 8 bases identical to TRBD1. V lost 2 bases to trimming and J lost 7 bases; unmatched junction nucleotides: 4. CDR1 MNHEY and CDR2 SVGAGI come from the germline V gene. The CDR3 consists of 13 residues.

The CDR3 region has the DNA TGTGCCAGCAGCGTAGGGGCAGGGAACGAAAAACTGTTTTTT. This sequence encodes CASSVGAGNEKLFF. The V call is TRBV9, the J call TRBJ1-4; tentative D call: TRBD1 (5 bases). From germline, CDR1 is SGDLS and CDR2 YYNGEE. The V end lost 0 bases, the J end lost 8 bases, and 11 bases lay between the germline ends. The CDR3 has 14 residues.

This chain joins TRBV12-3 or TRBV12-4 and TRBJ2-5, with a tentative D call TRBD2 (6 bases). Trimming stripped 4 bases from V and 3 bases from J, with 15 bases between. The CDR3 sequence is 15 residues long. The CDR3 region has the DNA TGTGCCAGCAGTTACACCGGGACGGGAGAAGAGACCCAGTACTTC. Protein sequence: CASSYTGTGEETQYF.